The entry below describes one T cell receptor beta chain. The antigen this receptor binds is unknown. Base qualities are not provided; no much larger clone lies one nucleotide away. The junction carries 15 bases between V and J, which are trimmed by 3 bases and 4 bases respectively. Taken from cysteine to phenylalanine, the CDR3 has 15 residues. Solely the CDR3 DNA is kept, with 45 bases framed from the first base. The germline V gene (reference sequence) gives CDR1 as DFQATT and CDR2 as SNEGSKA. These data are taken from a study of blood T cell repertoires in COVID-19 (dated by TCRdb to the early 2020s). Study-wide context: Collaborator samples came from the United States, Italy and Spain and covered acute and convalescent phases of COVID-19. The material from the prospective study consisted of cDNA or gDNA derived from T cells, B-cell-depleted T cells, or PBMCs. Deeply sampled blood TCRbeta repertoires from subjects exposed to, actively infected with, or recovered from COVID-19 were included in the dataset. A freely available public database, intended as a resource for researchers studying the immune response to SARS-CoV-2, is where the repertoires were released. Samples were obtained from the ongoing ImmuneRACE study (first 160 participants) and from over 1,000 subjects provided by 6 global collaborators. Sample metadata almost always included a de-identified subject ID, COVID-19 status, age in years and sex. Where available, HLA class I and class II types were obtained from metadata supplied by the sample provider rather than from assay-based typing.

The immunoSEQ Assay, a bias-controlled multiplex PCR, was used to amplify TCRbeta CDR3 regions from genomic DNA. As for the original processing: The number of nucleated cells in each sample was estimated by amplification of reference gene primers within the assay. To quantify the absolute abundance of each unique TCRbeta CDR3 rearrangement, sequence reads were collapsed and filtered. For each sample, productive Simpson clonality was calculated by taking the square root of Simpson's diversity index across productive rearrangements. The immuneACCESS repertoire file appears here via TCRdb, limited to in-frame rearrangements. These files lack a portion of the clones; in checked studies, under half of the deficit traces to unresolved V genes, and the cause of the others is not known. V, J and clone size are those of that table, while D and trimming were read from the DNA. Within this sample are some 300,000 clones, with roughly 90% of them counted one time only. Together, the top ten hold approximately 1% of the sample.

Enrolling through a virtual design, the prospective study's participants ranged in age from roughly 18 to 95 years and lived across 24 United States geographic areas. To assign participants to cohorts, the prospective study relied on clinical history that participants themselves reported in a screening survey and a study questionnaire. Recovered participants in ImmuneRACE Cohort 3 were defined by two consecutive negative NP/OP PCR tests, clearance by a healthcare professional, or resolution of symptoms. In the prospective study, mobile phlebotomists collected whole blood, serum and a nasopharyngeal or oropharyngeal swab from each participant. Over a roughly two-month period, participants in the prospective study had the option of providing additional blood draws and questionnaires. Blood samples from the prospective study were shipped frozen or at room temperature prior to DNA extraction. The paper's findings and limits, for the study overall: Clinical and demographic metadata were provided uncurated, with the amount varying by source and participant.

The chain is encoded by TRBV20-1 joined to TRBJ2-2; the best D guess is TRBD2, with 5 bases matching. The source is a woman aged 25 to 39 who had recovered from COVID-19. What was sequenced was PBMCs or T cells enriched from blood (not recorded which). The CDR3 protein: CSASDPGWSTGELFF. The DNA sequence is TGCAGTGCTAGTGATCCGGGGTGGAGCACCGGGGAGCTGTTTTTT.